The rows below give T cell receptor beta chains drawn from one sample of a study of blood T cell repertoires in COVID-19. The table came from immunoSEQ multiplex PCR; TCRdb's copy has only in-frame clones and leaves some out. In the table there are under 75,000 clones, roughly nine tenths of which are singletons. Sequencing was performed on peripheral blood. The receptors shown here come from a man between 45 and 60 years old with acute or convalescent COVID-19. CDR3s include the opening cysteine and the closing phenylalanine or tryptophan. A D gene is named only where the DNA matches it firmly. Clone size is given for some rows only: seen once, a few or many times, or a class if the clone is expanded.

v_gene: TRBV2; d_gene: .; j_gene: TRBJ2-1; len: 16; abundance: .; CDR3aa: CASIATSGSSYNEQFF; CDR3nt: TGTGCCAGCATCGCTACGAGCGGATCTTCCTACAATGAGCAGTTCTTC
v_gene: TRBV19; d_gene: .; j_gene: TRBJ2-6; len: 16; abundance: .; CDR3aa: CASMDRSYSGANVLTF; CDR3nt: TGTGCCAGTATGGACAGAAGTTACTCTGGGGCCAACGTCCTGACTTTC
v_gene: TRBV5-1; d_gene: TRBD2; j_gene: TRBJ2-1; len: 18; abundance: .; CDR3aa: CASSPTPASGRSGGEQFF; CDR3nt: TGCGCCAGCAGCCCTACCCCCGCTAGCGGGAGGTCTGGTGGTGAGCAGTTCTTC
v_gene: TRBV29-1; d_gene: .; j_gene: TRBJ2-3; len: 15; abundance: .; CDR3aa: CSVTRVAEYTDTQYF; CDR3nt: TGCAGCGTTACCCGGGTAGCGGAGTACACAGATACGCAGTATTTT
v_gene: TRBV5-4; d_gene: TRBD2; j_gene: TRBJ2-3; len: 16; abundance: .; CDR3aa: CASSPMTSGRLDTQYF; CDR3nt: TGTGCCAGCAGCCCGATGACTAGCGGGAGGTTGGATACGCAGTATTTT
v_gene: TRBV3-1/TRBV3-2; d_gene: TRBD1; j_gene: TRBJ1-2; len: 14; abundance: .; CDR3aa: CASRETGGDYGYTF; CDR3nt: TGTGCCAGCAGGGAGACAGGGGGCGACTATGGCTACACCTTC
v_gene: TRBV5-1; d_gene: .; j_gene: TRBJ1-1; len: 15; abundance: .; CDR3aa: CASSEQTGLNTEAFF; CDR3nt: TGCGCCAGCAGCGAACAAACAGGGTTGAACACTGAAGCTTTCTTT
v_gene: TRBV21-1; d_gene: .; j_gene: TRBJ1-2; len: 13; abundance: once; CDR3aa: CASLIGGPYGYTF; CDR3nt: TGTGCCAGCCTGATTGGTGGGCCCTATGGCTACACCTTC
v_gene: TRBV27; d_gene: .; j_gene: TRBJ2-1; len: 16; abundance: .; CDR3aa: CASSKIGGSLDNEQFF; CDR3nt: TGTGCCAGCAGTAAGATCGGGGGTAGTCTCGACAATGAGCAGTTCTTC
v_gene: TRBV18; d_gene: .; j_gene: TRBJ2-7; len: 19; abundance: .; CDR3aa: CASSHRDRDTIPSSYEQYF; CDR3nt: TGTGCCAGCTCTCACCGAGACAGAGATACGATACCTAGCTCCTACGAGCAGTACTTC
v_gene: TRBV15; d_gene: TRBD1; j_gene: TRBJ2-5; len: 16; abundance: .; CDR3aa: CATSRDTGQGHETQYF; CDR3nt: TGTGCCACCAGCAGAGACACGGGACAGGGACACGAGACCCAGTACTTC
v_gene: TRBV14; d_gene: .; j_gene: TRBJ2-1; len: 16; abundance: .; CDR3aa: CASSHDWRGRINEQFF; CDR3nt: TGTGCCAGCAGCCACGACTGGAGGGGGCGGATCAATGAGCAGTTCTTC
v_gene: TRBV5-4; d_gene: TRBD1; j_gene: TRBJ1-2; len: 15; abundance: .; CDR3aa: CASSLGGQVNYGYTF; CDR3nt: TGTGCCAGCAGCTTGGGGGGACAGGTTAACTATGGCTACACCTTC
v_gene: TRBV19; d_gene: .; j_gene: TRBJ2-6; len: 15; abundance: .; CDR3aa: CASSIDYSGANVLTF; CDR3nt: TGTGCCAGTAGTATAGATTACTCTGGGGCCAACGTCCTGACTTTC
v_gene: TRBV27; d_gene: .; j_gene: TRBJ1-1; len: 14; abundance: many; CDR3aa: CASSLKSGVTEAFF; CDR3nt: TGTGCCAGCAGTTTAAAATCCGGGGTCACTGAAGCTTTCTTT
v_gene: TRBV6-2/TRBV6-3; d_gene: TRBD1; j_gene: TRBJ2-3; len: 15; abundance: .; CDR3aa: CASSQQGLYTDTQYF; CDR3nt: TGTGCCAGCAGTCAACAGGGGCTCTACACAGATACGCAGTATTTT
v_gene: TRBV5-1; d_gene: TRBD2; j_gene: TRBJ2-7; len: 14; abundance: .; CDR3aa: CASSITGTGGEQYF; CDR3nt: TGCGCCAGCAGCATCACCGGGACGGGGGGCGAGCAGTACTTC
v_gene: TRBV6-2/TRBV6-3; d_gene: TRBD1; j_gene: TRBJ1-5; len: 17; abundance: .; CDR3aa: CASSYSTRDRGNQPQHF; CDR3nt: TGTGCCAGCAGTTACTCGACCCGGGACAGGGGCAATCAGCCCCAGCATTTT
v_gene: TRBV7-2; d_gene: .; j_gene: TRBJ1-2; len: 15; abundance: .; CDR3aa: CASSLEYKGGYGYTF; CDR3nt: TGTGCCAGCAGCTTAGAATATAAGGGAGGCTATGGCTACACCTTC
v_gene: TRBV11-2; d_gene: TRBD1; j_gene: TRBJ1-4; len: 15; abundance: once; CDR3aa: CASRQDRGPREKLFF; CDR3nt: TGTGCCAGCAGGCAGGACAGGGGGCCTCGAGAAAAACTGTTTTTT
v_gene: TRBV5-1; d_gene: .; j_gene: TRBJ2-5; len: 13; abundance: .; CDR3aa: CASSLGGQETQYF; CDR3nt: TGCGCCAGCAGCTTGGGGGGGCAGGAGACCCAGTACTTC
v_gene: TRBV15; d_gene: TRBD1; j_gene: TRBJ2-7; len: 16; abundance: once; CDR3aa: CATSRVVGTGRAHEYF; CDR3nt: TGTGCCACCAGCAGAGTTGTAGGGACAGGGCGAGCGCACGAGTACTTC
v_gene: TRBV6-2/TRBV6-3; d_gene: TRBD2; j_gene: TRBJ2-1; len: 15; abundance: .; CDR3aa: CASSRNSGRANEQFF; CDR3nt: TGTGCCAGCAGTCGGAATAGCGGGAGGGCCAATGAGCAGTTCTTC
v_gene: TRBV11-2; d_gene: TRBD1; j_gene: TRBJ1-1; len: 15; abundance: .; CDR3aa: CASSLGGDRVTEAFF; CDR3nt: TGTGCCAGCAGCTTAGGGGGGGACAGGGTGACTGAAGCTTTCTTT
v_gene: TRBV10-3; d_gene: .; j_gene: TRBJ1-1; len: 13; abundance: .; CDR3aa: CAIRQGENTEAFF; CDR3nt: TGTGCCATCAGACAGGGAGAGAACACTGAAGCTTTCTTT
v_gene: TRBV5-6; d_gene: .; j_gene: TRBJ1-2; len: 16; abundance: .; CDR3aa: CASSLSRGSANYGYTF; CDR3nt: TGTGCCAGCAGCTTGAGTAGGGGTTCAGCTAACTATGGCTACACCTTC
v_gene: TRBV30; d_gene: TRBD1; j_gene: TRBJ2-1; len: 12; abundance: .; CDR3aa: CAWSGTGGEQFF; CDR3nt: TGTGCCTGGAGCGGAACAGGGGGCGAGCAGTTCTTC
v_gene: TRBV24-1; d_gene: TRBD2; j_gene: TRBJ2-3; len: 13; abundance: .; CDR3aa: CATSSGGTDTQYF; CDR3nt: TGTGCCACCTCAAGCGGGGGCACAGATACGCAGTATTTT
v_gene: TRBV6-5; d_gene: .; j_gene: TRBJ2-2; len: 15; abundance: .; CDR3aa: CASSYGRGGDGELFF; CDR3nt: TGTGCCAGCAGTTACGGGCGGGGCGGGGACGGGGAGCTGTTTTTT
v_gene: TRBV4-2; d_gene: .; j_gene: TRBJ1-2; len: 15; abundance: .; CDR3aa: CASSQGEAGRSGYTF; CDR3nt: TGTGCCAGCAGCCAAGGGGAGGCAGGGCGTAGTGGCTACACCTTC
v_gene: TRBV24-1; d_gene: TRBD1; j_gene: TRBJ1-4; len: 15; abundance: .; CDR3aa: CATSDAGTGYEKLFF; CDR3nt: TGTGCCACCAGTGATGCCGGGACAGGGTACGAAAAACTGTTTTTT
v_gene: TRBV9; d_gene: TRBD2; j_gene: TRBJ2-1; len: 16; abundance: .; CDR3aa: CASSVGLAGGPGEQFF; CDR3nt: TGTGCCAGCAGCGTAGGACTAGCGGGAGGCCCGGGTGAGCAGTTCTTC
v_gene: TRBV15; d_gene: .; j_gene: TRBJ1-4; len: 16; abundance: .; CDR3aa: CATSRDGGSFNEKLFF; CDR3nt: TGTGCCACCAGCAGAGATGGAGGGTCCTTTAATGAAAAACTGTTTTTT
v_gene: TRBV28; d_gene: .; j_gene: TRBJ2-1; len: 12; abundance: .; CDR3aa: CASTGIYNEQFF; CDR3nt: TGTGCCAGCACAGGGATTTACAATGAGCAGTTCTTC
v_gene: TRBV18; d_gene: TRBD1; j_gene: TRBJ1-5; len: 15; abundance: .; CDR3aa: CASSVTGSGDQPQHF; CDR3nt: TGTGCCAGCTCGGTGACAGGGTCAGGGGATCAGCCCCAGCATTTT
v_gene: TRBV29-1; d_gene: .; j_gene: TRBJ2-5; len: 15; abundance: .; CDR3aa: CSTLTGLGGLRAQYF; CDR3nt: TGCAGTACCCTTACGGGCCTGGGTGGGCTGAGGGCCCAGTACTTC
v_gene: TRBV20-1; d_gene: .; j_gene: TRBJ1-5; len: 11; abundance: .; CDR3aa: CSARDIGPQHF; CDR3nt: TGCAGTGCTAGAGACATCGGTCCACAGCATTTT
v_gene: TRBV25-1; d_gene: .; j_gene: TRBJ2-7; len: 12; abundance: .; CDR3aa: CASSERGYEQYF; CDR3nt: TGTGCCAGCAGTGAACGCGGCTACGAGCAGTACTTC
v_gene: TRBV6-6; d_gene: TRBD1; j_gene: TRBJ1-1; len: 16; abundance: .; CDR3aa: CASRDGDRGMNTEAFF; CDR3nt: TGTGCCAGCAGGGACGGGGACAGGGGAATGAACACTGAAGCTTTCTTT
v_gene: TRBV4-1; d_gene: .; j_gene: TRBJ1-2; len: 15; abundance: .; CDR3aa: CASSQPSRGRYGYTF; CDR3nt: TGCGCCAGCAGCCAACCCTCGAGAGGGAGGTATGGCTACACCTTC
v_gene: TRBV5-1; d_gene: TRBD2; j_gene: TRBJ2-5; len: 17; abundance: once; CDR3aa: CASSLGSDSGGEETQYF; CDR3nt: TGCGCCAGCAGCTTGGGCTCCGATAGCGGGGGGGAAGAGACCCAGTACTTC